This T cell receptor beta chain was sequenced during a study of control samples from healthy donors and cancer patients. Generated by immunoSEQ multiplex PCR, the TCRdb table keeps only in-frame clones and is missing some. The data contain roughly 76,000 clones, approximately 94% of them singletons. The CDR3 runs 15 residues. V dropped 3 bases and J dropped 1; count of bases not matched to a gene: 3. The germline V gene encodes CDR1 LNHNV and CDR2 YYDKDF (reference sequence). The clonotype comes from a woman between 18 and 29 years old in good health. The sequenced sample was blood. This sequence joins TRBV15 and TRBJ1-1, with TRBD1 matching over 9 bases. In DNA, the CDR3 is TGTGCCACCAGCAGGGACAGGGGCCGGAACACTGAAGCTTTCTTT. It is translated as CATSRDRGRNTEAFF. The full variable domain, with the rest looked up from reference TRBV15 and TRBJ1-1, is DAMVIQNPRYQVTQFGKPVTLSCSQTLNHNVMYWYQQKSSQAPKLLFHYYDKDFNNEADTPDNFQSRRPNTSFCFLDIRSPGLGDTAMYLCATSRDRGRNTEAFFGQGTRLTVV.